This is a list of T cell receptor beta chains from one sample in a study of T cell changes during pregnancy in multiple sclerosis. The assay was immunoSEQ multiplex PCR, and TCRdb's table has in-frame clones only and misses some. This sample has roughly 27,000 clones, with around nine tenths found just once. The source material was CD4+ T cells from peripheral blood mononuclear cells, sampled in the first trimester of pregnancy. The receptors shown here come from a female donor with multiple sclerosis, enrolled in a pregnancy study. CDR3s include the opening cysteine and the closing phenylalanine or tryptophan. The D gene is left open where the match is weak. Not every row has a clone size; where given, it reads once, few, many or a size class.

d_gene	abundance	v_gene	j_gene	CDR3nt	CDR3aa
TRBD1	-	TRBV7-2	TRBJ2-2	TGTGCCAGCAGCTTGACCGGGACAGGGTCCACCGGGGAGCTGTTTTTT	CASSLTGTGSTGELFF
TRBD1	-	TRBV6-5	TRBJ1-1	TGTGCCAGCAGTTACCCCGGAGGCAGGGGGGCTTTCTTT	CASSYPGGRGAFF
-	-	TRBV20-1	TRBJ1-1	TGCAGTGTACGGGCTGGGAACAGGGCTTTCTTT	CSVRAGNRAFF
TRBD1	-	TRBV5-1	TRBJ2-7	TGCGCCAGCAGCTTGCAGGGGGAGTCGTACGAGCAGTACTTC	CASSLQGESYEQYF
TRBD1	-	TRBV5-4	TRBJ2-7	TGTGCCAGCAGCGCCGTACAGGGGAGTCTGTACTTC	CASSAVQGSLYF
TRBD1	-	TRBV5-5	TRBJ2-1	TGTGCCAGCAGCTTGCGCGACAGGGGGTCCTACAATGAGCAGTTCTTC	CASSLRDRGSYNEQFF
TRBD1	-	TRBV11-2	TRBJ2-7	TGTGCCAGCAGCCTACTTAGGACAGGGCCCGAGCAGTACTTC	CASSLLRTGPEQYF
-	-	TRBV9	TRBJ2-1	TGTGCCAGCAGCACCCGACAGAGAAGCGAGCAGTTCTTC	CASSTRQRSEQFF
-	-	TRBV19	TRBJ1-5	TGTGCCAGTAGTGAAAACAGGGTTAATCAGCCCCAGCATTTT	CASSENRVNQPQHF
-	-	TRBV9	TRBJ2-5	TGTGCCAGCAGCGCACGGACATCCCAAGAGACCCAGTACTTC	CASSARTSQETQYF
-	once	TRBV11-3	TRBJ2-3	TGTGCCAGCAGCCTCCGTCTAGCCACAGATACGCAGTATTTT	CASSLRLATDTQYF
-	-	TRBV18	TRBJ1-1	TGTGCCAGCTCACCACACCCACGGGACTTCGAAGCTTTCTTT	CASSPHPRDFEAFF
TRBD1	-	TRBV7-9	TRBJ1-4	TGTGCCAGCAGCGTGACAGGGTATAGCGAAAAACTGTTTTTT	CASSVTGYSEKLFF
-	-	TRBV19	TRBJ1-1	TGTGCCAGTAGACAGGGTCTCTACACTGAAGCTTTCTTT	CASRQGLYTEAFF
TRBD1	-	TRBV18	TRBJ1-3	TGTGCCAGCTCACCCCAACAGGGGACCTCTGGAAACACCATATATTTT	CASSPQQGTSGNTIYF
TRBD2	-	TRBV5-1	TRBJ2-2	TGCGCCAGCAGCTTATCTAGCGGGACAAACACCGGGGAGCTGTTTTTT	CASSLSSGTNTGELFF
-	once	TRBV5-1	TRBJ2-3	TGCGCCAGCAGCTTGGAGTTGCTAGCGCACACAGATACGCAGTATTTT	CASSLELLAHTDTQYF
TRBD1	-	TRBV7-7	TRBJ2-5	TGTGCTAGCAGCGGGGACAGGGGGCGAGAGACCCAGTACTTC	CASSGDRGRETQYF
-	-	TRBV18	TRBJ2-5	TGTGCCAGCTCACCGAACAGCGGCCGGGAGACCCAGTACTTC	CASSPNSGRETQYF
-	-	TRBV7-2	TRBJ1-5	TGTGCCAGCAGCGCCGGGACGGAGACAGGACTTCTAGGCCAGCCCCAGCATTTT	CASSAGTETGLLGQPQHF
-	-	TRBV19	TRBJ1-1	TGTGCCAGTAGTATGGGGCGGATGAACACTGAAGCTTTCTTT	CASSMGRMNTEAFF
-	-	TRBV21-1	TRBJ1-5	TGTGCCAGCAGGGGGAGGACGCCCAATCAGCCCCAGCATTTT	CASRGRTPNQPQHF
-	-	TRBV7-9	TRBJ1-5	TGTGCCAGCAGCCCCGACGGGAATCAGCCCCAGCATTTT	CASSPDGNQPQHF
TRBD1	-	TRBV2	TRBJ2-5	TGTGCCAGTGCGGGACAGGGATTAGAGACCCAGTACTTC	CASAGQGLETQYF
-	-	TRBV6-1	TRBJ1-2	TGTGCCAGCAGTGAAGCGTGGGACACCCCGTACTACACCTTC	CASSEAWDTPYYTF